A selection of T cell receptor beta chains follows, all from one sample in a study of STAT3 mutations in large granular lymphocyte leukemia. The protocol was immunoSEQ multiplex PCR, while the TCRdb copy is restricted to in-frame clones and leaves out a portion. The sample lists fewer than 4,500 clones, 55% occurring once. What was sequenced was peripheral blood mononuclear cells. Receptors were obtained from a male patient between 45 and 60 years old with T-cell large granular lymphocyte leukemia. Some clones in this sample may be carry-over from other donors' samples. The CDR3 runs from the conserved cysteine through the conserved F or W. Each record gives: D gene, J gene, V gene, clone size, CDR3 protein, CDR3 DNA. A D gene is named only where the DNA matches it firmly. Only part of the rows carry a size: once, few, many, or a class if the clone is expanded.

d_gene: NA; j_gene: TRBJ1-1; v_gene: TRBV5-1; abundance: NA; CDR3aa: CASRPGRNTEAFF; CDR3nt: TGCGCCAGCAGACCCGGGCGGAACACTGAAGCTTTCTTT
d_gene: TRBD1; j_gene: TRBJ1-2; v_gene: TRBV29-1; abundance: NA; CDR3aa: CSVPTGTAGGYTF; CDR3nt: TGCAGCGTGCCGACAGGGACCGCCGGTGGCTACACCTTC
d_gene: NA; j_gene: TRBJ2-1; v_gene: TRBV18; abundance: NA; CDR3aa: CASSPRRADNEQFF; CDR3nt: TGTGCCAGCTCACCAAGGAGGGCCGACAATGAGCAGTTCTTC
d_gene: NA; j_gene: TRBJ1-5; v_gene: TRBV18; abundance: NA; CDR3aa: CASSPPAGPHQPQHF; CDR3nt: TGTGCCAGCTCACCACCAGCAGGGCCCCATCAGCCCCAGCATTTT
d_gene: NA; j_gene: TRBJ1-4; v_gene: TRBV6-4; abundance: NA; CDR3aa: CASSERDNEKLFF; CDR3nt: TGTGCCAGCAGTGAACGAGACAATGAAAAACTGTTTTTT
d_gene: TRBD2; j_gene: TRBJ2-7; v_gene: TRBV5-4; abundance: NA; CDR3aa: CASSGRLAASYEQYF; CDR3nt: TGTGCCAGCAGCGGGCGACTAGCGGCCTCCTACGAGCAGTACTTC
d_gene: NA; j_gene: TRBJ1-1; v_gene: TRBV10-1; abundance: few; CDR3aa: CASSENGTLNTEAFF; CDR3nt: TGCGCCAGCAGTGAAAATGGGACACTGAACACTGAAGCTTTCTTT
d_gene: NA; j_gene: TRBJ1-1; v_gene: TRBV6-5; abundance: NA; CDR3aa: CASSYSKGGTEAFF; CDR3nt: TGTGCCAGCAGTTACTCGAAAGGTGGCACTGAAGCTTTCTTT
d_gene: TRBD2; j_gene: TRBJ2-1; v_gene: TRBV5-1; abundance: few; CDR3aa: CASSLRLAGGSEQFF; CDR3nt: TGCGCCAGCAGCCTAAGACTAGCGGGAGGGTCAGAGCAGTTCTTC
d_gene: NA; j_gene: TRBJ1-4; v_gene: TRBV5-1; abundance: NA; CDR3aa: CASRPDRTNEKLFF; CDR3nt: TGCGCCAGCAGACCCGACCGTACTAATGAAAAACTGTTTTTT
d_gene: NA; j_gene: TRBJ1-2; v_gene: TRBV29-1; abundance: once; CDR3aa: CSVDTPLLAAGHGYTF; CDR3nt: TGCAGCGTTGATACTCCTTTATTGGCCGCCGGTCATGGCTACACCTTC
d_gene: TRBD1; j_gene: TRBJ2-7; v_gene: TRBV25-1; abundance: NA; CDR3aa: CASSPWDRDYEQYF; CDR3nt: TGTGCCAGCAGTCCATGGGACAGAGACTACGAGCAGTACTTC
d_gene: NA; j_gene: TRBJ2-7; v_gene: TRBV5-1; abundance: few; CDR3aa: CASSSTGSYEQYF; CDR3nt: TGCGCCAGCAGCTCAACGGGTTCCTACGAGCAGTACTTC
d_gene: NA; j_gene: TRBJ1-2; v_gene: TRBV5-1; abundance: NA; CDR3aa: CASSLGGPAYGYTF; CDR3nt: TGCGCCAGCAGCTTGGGGGGCCCGGCCTATGGCTACACCTTC
d_gene: NA; j_gene: TRBJ1-1; v_gene: TRBV18; abundance: NA; CDR3aa: CASSPGGGSEAFF; CDR3nt: TGTGCCAGCTCACCAGGGGGAGGCTCTGAAGCTTTCTTT
d_gene: TRBD1; j_gene: TRBJ1-2; v_gene: TRBV30; abundance: NA; CDR3aa: CAWTQGVVYGYTF; CDR3nt: TGTGCCTGGACCCAGGGGGTCGTCTATGGCTACACCTTC
d_gene: NA; j_gene: TRBJ1-3; v_gene: TRBV30; abundance: NA; CDR3aa: CAWSTSPLFSGNTIYF; CDR3nt: TGTGCCTGGAGTACCTCTCCCCTATTCTCTGGAAACACCATATATTTT
d_gene: TRBD2; j_gene: TRBJ2-3; v_gene: TRBV9; abundance: few; CDR3aa: CASSVVPSGRGADTQYF; CDR3nt: TGTGCCAGCAGCGTAGTTCCTAGCGGGAGAGGCGCAGATACGCAGTATTTT
d_gene: NA; j_gene: TRBJ2-3; v_gene: TRBV30; abundance: once; CDR3aa: CGARGADTQYF; CDR3nt: TGTGGGGCACGGGGCGCAGATACGCAGTATTTT
d_gene: NA; j_gene: TRBJ2-7; v_gene: TRBV30; abundance: NA; CDR3aa: CAWSSGATYEQYF; CDR3nt: TGTGCCTGGTCGTCGGGAGCTACCTACGAGCAGTACTTC
d_gene: NA; j_gene: TRBJ2-7; v_gene: TRBV6-6; abundance: NA; CDR3aa: CASSSRVPYEQYF; CDR3nt: TGTGCCAGCAGTAGCAGGGTTCCCTACGAGCAGTACTTC
d_gene: NA; j_gene: TRBJ2-5; v_gene: TRBV29-1; abundance: NA; CDR3aa: CSVLRDSEGTQYF; CDR3nt: TGCAGCGTTCTCCGGGACTCCGAAGGGACCCAGTACTTC
d_gene: NA; j_gene: TRBJ1-4; v_gene: TRBV15; abundance: NA; CDR3aa: CATSRASGDEKLFF; CDR3nt: TGTGCCACCAGCAGAGCATCGGGGGATGAAAAACTGTTTTTT
d_gene: NA; j_gene: TRBJ2-3; v_gene: TRBV18; abundance: NA; CDR3aa: CASSYNQAVAEETQYF; CDR3nt: TGTGCCAGCTCCTATAACCAGGCAGTTGCTGAAGAGACGCAGTATTTT
d_gene: NA; j_gene: TRBJ1-2; v_gene: TRBV28; abundance: NA; CDR3aa: CASSLYREGYGYTF; CDR3nt: TGTGCCAGCAGTTTATACCGAGAAGGCTATGGCTACACCTTC
d_gene: NA; j_gene: TRBJ2-3; v_gene: TRBV6-5; abundance: few; CDR3aa: CASSSLASDTQYF; CDR3nt: TGTGCCAGCAGCAGCCTAGCGTCAGATACGCAGTATTTT
d_gene: NA; j_gene: TRBJ1-5; v_gene: TRBV6-1; abundance: NA; CDR3aa: CASSSPWKPQHF; CDR3nt: TGTGCCAGCAGTTCCCCCTGGAAGCCCCAGCATTTT
d_gene: TRBD1; j_gene: TRBJ2-7; v_gene: TRBV7-9; abundance: few; CDR3aa: CASSPPTGLTYEQYF; CDR3nt: TGTGCCAGCAGCCCTCCGACAGGGTTGACCTACGAGCAGTACTTC
d_gene: NA; j_gene: TRBJ1-2; v_gene: TRBV25-1; abundance: NA; CDR3aa: CASSDYRDDYTF; CDR3nt: TGTGCCAGCAGTGATTACAGGGATGACTACACCTTC
d_gene: NA; j_gene: TRBJ2-5; v_gene: TRBV5-1; abundance: NA; CDR3aa: CASSLVEGETQYF; CDR3nt: TGCGCCAGCAGCTTGGTTGAGGGGGAGACCCAGTACTTC
d_gene: NA; j_gene: TRBJ1-5; v_gene: TRBV10-3; abundance: NA; CDR3aa: CAISPTNQPQHF; CDR3nt: TGTGCCATCAGTCCAACTAATCAGCCCCAGCATTTT
d_gene: NA; j_gene: TRBJ1-5; v_gene: TRBV7-5; abundance: few; CDR3aa: CVRSRSPAVQSNQPQHF; CDR3nt: TGTGTCAGAAGCCGCAGCCCAGCGGTTCAAAGCAATCAGCCCCAGCATTTT
d_gene: TRBD1; j_gene: TRBJ2-7; v_gene: TRBV29-1; abundance: medium-sized; CDR3aa: CSVDATGGSEQYF; CDR3nt: TGCAGCGTTGATGCGACAGGGGGCTCCGAGCAGTACTTC
d_gene: TRBD1; j_gene: TRBJ1-2; v_gene: TRBV6-5; abundance: NA; CDR3aa: CASSPGQNYGYTF; CDR3nt: TGTGCCAGCAGCCCGGGACAGAACTATGGCTACACCTTC
d_gene: NA; j_gene: TRBJ2-7; v_gene: TRBV27; abundance: NA; CDR3aa: CASSPTTEDEQYF; CDR3nt: TGTGCCAGCAGTCCTACGACGGAGGACGAGCAGTACTTC
d_gene: TRBD1; j_gene: TRBJ2-7; v_gene: TRBV6-6; abundance: NA; CDR3aa: CANRDREAYEQYF; CDR3nt: TGTGCCAACCGGGACAGGGAGGCCTACGAGCAGTACTTC
d_gene: NA; j_gene: TRBJ2-7; v_gene: TRBV30; abundance: NA; CDR3aa: CAWRGNYEQYF; CDR3nt: TGTGCCTGGAGGGGAAACTACGAGCAGTACTTC
d_gene: NA; j_gene: TRBJ2-2; v_gene: TRBV5-5; abundance: NA; CDR3aa: CASSIAYSTGELFF; CDR3nt: TGTGCCAGCAGCATAGCGTACAGCACCGGGGAGCTGTTTTTT
d_gene: NA; j_gene: TRBJ1-2; v_gene: TRBV7-7; abundance: NA; CDR3aa: CASSLWQGVNYGYTF; CDR3nt: TGTGCCAGCAGCTTGTGGCAGGGAGTCAACTATGGCTACACCTTC
d_gene: TRBD2; j_gene: TRBJ2-7; v_gene: TRBV27; abundance: NA; CDR3aa: CASSGTSEGEQYF; CDR3nt: TGTGCCAGCAGCGGGACTAGCGAAGGCGAGCAGTACTTC
d_gene: NA; j_gene: TRBJ1-5; v_gene: TRBV27; abundance: few; CDR3aa: CASSPTNQPQHF; CDR3nt: TGTGCCAGCAGTCCTACGAATCAGCCCCAGCATTTT
d_gene: TRBD1; j_gene: TRBJ2-2; v_gene: TRBV19; abundance: large; CDR3aa: CATFDRGRSNGELFF; CDR3nt: TGTGCCACCTTTGACAGGGGCCGGTCTAACGGGGAGCTGTTTTTT
d_gene: TRBD2; j_gene: TRBJ2-4; v_gene: TRBV9; abundance: NA; CDR3aa: CASSSGLAWDIQYF; CDR3nt: TGTGCCAGCAGCTCTGGACTAGCATGGGACATTCAGTACTTC
d_gene: NA; j_gene: TRBJ2-1; v_gene: TRBV7-7; abundance: NA; CDR3aa: CASSFGRAGNSYNEQFF; CDR3nt: TGTGCCAGCAGCTTTGGACGGGCTGGCAACTCCTACAATGAGCAGTTCTTC
d_gene: NA; j_gene: TRBJ2-7; v_gene: TRBV5-6; abundance: NA; CDR3aa: CASSFGLPNIYEQYF; CDR3nt: TGTGCCAGCAGCTTCGGACTACCGAACATCTACGAGCAGTACTTC
d_gene: TRBD2; j_gene: TRBJ2-1; v_gene: TRBV11-2; abundance: NA; CDR3aa: CASSSPGLAVPYNEQFF; CDR3nt: TGTGCCAGCAGCTCGCCGGGACTAGCGGTTCCCTACAATGAGCAGTTCTTC
d_gene: NA; j_gene: TRBJ1-1; v_gene: TRBV6-6; abundance: NA; CDR3aa: CASSFGQPTEAFF; CDR3nt: TGTGCCAGCAGTTTTGGACAGCCCACTGAAGCTTTCTTT
d_gene: NA; j_gene: TRBJ1-5; v_gene: TRBV18; abundance: NA; CDR3aa: CASSSQGNQPQHF; CDR3nt: TGTGCCAGCTCGTCTCAAGGCAATCAGCCCCAGCATTTT
d_gene: TRBD2; j_gene: TRBJ2-5; v_gene: TRBV5-1; abundance: few; CDR3aa: CASSLASGTAPETQYF; CDR3nt: TGCGCCAGCAGCTTGGCAAGCGGGACTGCCCCGGAGACCCAGTACTTC
d_gene: NA; j_gene: TRBJ2-7; v_gene: TRBV30; abundance: few; CDR3aa: CAWSPGHSFTYEQYF; CDR3nt: TGTGCCTGGAGTCCTGGACACAGTTTTACCTACGAGCAGTACTTC
d_gene: TRBD1; j_gene: TRBJ1-1; v_gene: TRBV7-9; abundance: NA; CDR3aa: CASSPNRGHQAEAFF; CDR3nt: TGTGCCAGCAGCCCCAACAGGGGCCACCAGGCTGAAGCTTTCTTT